The 7 T cell receptor beta chains below were found in one sample sequenced in a study of vaccination effects on CD4 cells after COVID-19. Profiled with immunoSEQ multiplex PCR; TCRdb holds only in-frame clones, not every one. This sample has tens of thousands of clones, with approximately 81% found just once. Upon completion of around ten days in culture, CD4+ T cells were isolated. No cognate antigen is known for these TCRs. Sequencing used CD4+ T cells from PBMCs cultured without peptide, obtained before COVID-19 vaccination. These TCRs come from a human donor who had a prior SARS-CoV-2 infection.

The chain is built from TRBV15 and TRBJ2-2, with TRBD2 identical over 8 bases. Germline V CDR1 and CDR2: LNHNV, YYDKDF (reference sequence). The CDR3 spans 16 residues. After removal of 4 bases from V and 3 bases from J, the junction contained 7 bases not matched to a gene. The CDR3 loop reads CATSKVAGLHTGELFF. CDR3 in DNA: TGTGCCACCAGCAAAGTAGCGGGACTCCACACCGGGGAGCTGTTTTTT.

The chain has TRBV5-1 and TRBJ2-1, with D unresolved. CDR1 and CDR2 (germline): SGHRS, YFSETQ. V lost 0 bases to trimming and J lost 6 bases, with 13 bases between them. The CDR3 length is 15 residues. CDR3 loop: CASSLEGARGNEQFF. Here the CDR3 DNA reads TGCGCCAGCAGCTTGGAAGGAGCCCGCGGCAATGAGCAGTTCTTC.

The chain employs TRBV2 and TRBJ1-1; D is ambiguous. CDR3 size: 13 residues. V was clipped by 5 bases and J by 1 base, with 8 bases between them. Looked up from germline, CDR1 is SNHLY and CDR2 is FYNNEI. CDR3 sequence: CASSLIRNTEAFF. The CDR3 nucleotides read TGTGCCAGCAGTTTGATCAGGAACACTGAAGCTTTCTTT. Using reference TRBV2 and TRBJ1-1 for the parts outside the CDR3, the full variable domain is EPEVTQTPSHQVTQMGQEVILRCVPISNHLYFYWYRQILGQKVEFLVSFYNNEISEKSEIFDDQFSVERPDGSNFTLKIRSTKLEDSAMYFCASSLIRNTEAFFGQGTRLTVV.

The chain is built from TRBV5-1 and TRBJ2-7; D is perhaps TRBD2 (6 bases). This CDR3 region has 15 residues. V was trimmed by 4 bases and J by 0 bases, leaving 14 bases between them. Germline V gives CDR1 SGHRS, CDR2 YFSETQ. In DNA form, the CDR3 reads TGCGCCAGCAGCACACGGGACTTGAGCTCCTACGAGCAGTACTTC. Protein: CASSTRDLSSYEQYF.

The chain employs TRBV2 and TRBJ1-5; a weak D match, TRBD1 (5 bases). The CDR3 spans 14 residues. Trimming removed 6 bases at V and 10 bases at J, with 19 bases between. The germline gives CDR1 SNHLY, CDR2 FYNNEI. The CDR3 reads CASSADTLGLPQHF. In nucleotides, the CDR3 is TGTGCCAGCAGCGCGGACACCCTAGGTTTACCCCAGCATTTT.

This clone was recorded a few times. The rearrangement joins TRBV14 to TRBJ2-1; 9 bases agree with TRBD2. Germline values: CDR1 SGHDN, CDR2 FVKESK. Unmatched junction bases numbered 7, after V lost 3 bases and J lost 4 bases. This CDR3 region has 16 residues. CDR3 region: CASSQRKTSGYNEQFF. The CDR3 DNA sequence: TGTGCCAGCAGCCAGAGGAAGACTAGCGGATACAATGAGCAGTTCTTC.

V usage is TRBV5-6 and J usage is TRBJ2-3, with unresolved D. CDR1 and CDR2 from the germline V gene are SGHDT and YYEEEE. The germline V and J ends were trimmed by 0 bases and 2 bases, with 13 bases remaining between them. CDR3 length: 16 residues. CDR3 sequence (DNA): TGTGCCAGCAGCTTGGGCGGCGTTGTTGTCACAGATACGCAGTATTTT. Residues: CASSLGGVVVTDTQYF.